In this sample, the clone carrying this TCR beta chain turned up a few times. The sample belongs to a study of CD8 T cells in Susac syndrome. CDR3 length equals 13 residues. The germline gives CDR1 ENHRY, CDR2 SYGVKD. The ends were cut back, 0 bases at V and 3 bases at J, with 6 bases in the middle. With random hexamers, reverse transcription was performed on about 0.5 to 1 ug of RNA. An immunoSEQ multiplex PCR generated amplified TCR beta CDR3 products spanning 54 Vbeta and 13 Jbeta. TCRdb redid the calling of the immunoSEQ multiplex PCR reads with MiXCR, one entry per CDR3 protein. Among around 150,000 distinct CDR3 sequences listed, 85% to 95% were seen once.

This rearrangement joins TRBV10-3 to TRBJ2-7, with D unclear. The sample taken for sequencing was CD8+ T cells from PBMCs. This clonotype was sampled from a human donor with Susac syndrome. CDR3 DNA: TGTGCCATCAGTGAGTCGGGCAGCTACGAGCAGTACTTC. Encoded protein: CAISESGSYEQYF.